A selection of T cell receptor beta chains follows, all from one sample in a study of spatial heterogeneity in lung cancer. MiXCR, run by TCRdb on the 5' RACE reads, gives a single entry per CDR3 protein. In the table there are about 39,000 distinct CDR3 sequences, about 5.8% of which are singletons. This material consisted of PBMCs, taken at surgery. Every receptor here comes from a male donor with early-stage non-small cell lung cancer. The CDR3 runs from the conserved cysteine through the conserved F or W. The D gene is left open where the match is weak. Size values are once, few and many counts, or a class for expanded clones, and some rows have none.

v_gene	j_gene	abundance	d_gene	CDR3nt	CDR3aa
TRBV20-1	TRBJ1-5	.	TRBD1	TGCAGTGCTACACAGGGGAGGGGGTATAGCAATCAGCCCCAGCATTTT	CSATQGRGYSNQPQHF
TRBV27	TRBJ1-4	many	.	TGTGCCAGCAGTTTATCGCTCCGAGGGATCTCAACTAATGAAAAACTGTTTTTT	CASSLSLRGISTNEKLFF
TRBV5-1	TRBJ1-3	many	.	TGCGCCAGCAGCTTGGTCGGTGGACAATGGGGAAACACCATATATTTT	CASSLVGGQWGNTIYF
TRBV3-1	TRBJ1-4	many	.	TGTGCCAGCAGCCAAGAGGGAAATGAAAAACTGTTTTTT	CASSQEGNEKLFF
TRBV5-5	TRBJ1-1	many	.	TGTGCCAGCAGCCAGGCCCGGCGGGACACTGAAGCTTTCTTT	CASSQARRDTEAFF
TRBV6-6	TRBJ2-3	many	.	TGTGCCAGCAGTTACGACAAGGGCACAGATACGCAGTATTTT	CASSYDKGTDTQYF
TRBV5-1	TRBJ2-3	many	.	TGCGCCAGCAGCTTGGGTTTCGGGGCAGATACGCAGTATTTT	CASSLGFGADTQYF
TRBV5-1	TRBJ2-7	.	.	TGCGCCAGCAGCTTGGACAGTACCTACTACGAGCAGTACTTC	CASSLDSTYYEQYF
TRBV20-1	TRBJ1-5	many	.	TGCAGTGTCAGCCCTGGGAGAGGCAATCAGCCCCAGCATTTT	CSVSPGRGNQPQHF
TRBV29-1	TRBJ2-5	many	TRBD2	TGCAGCGTTATTCCGGGAGGGCGAGAGACCCAGTACTTC	CSVIPGGRETQYF
TRBV4-3	TRBJ2-3	many	TRBD1	TGCGCCAGCAGCCACCTAGGACAGGGCACAGATACGCAGTATTTT	CASSHLGQGTDTQYF
TRBV12-3/TRBV12-4	TRBJ2-7	many	.	TGTGCCAGCAGTTTACTCCACCAATACGAGCAGTACTTC	CASSLLHQYEQYF
TRBV28	TRBJ1-6	.	.	TGTGCCAGCAGAGACCAAATGGGGGTTGAGTATTCACCCCTCCACTTT	CASRDQMGVEYSPLHF
TRBV10-3	TRBJ2-7	many	TRBD2	TGTGCCATCAGTGAACTAGCGGGGGGGACCTATTACGAGCAGTACTTC	CAISELAGGTYYEQYF
TRBV11-3	TRBJ1-2	many	.	TGTGCCAGCAGCCCGGGAGAGGTCTATGGCTACACCTTC	CASSPGEVYGYTF
TRBV9	TRBJ2-3	many	TRBD2	TGTGCCAGCAGCGGCGGGGGGGCCGGCACGCAGTATTTT	CASSGGGAGTQYF
TRBV6-1	TRBJ2-7	many	TRBD1	TGTGCCAGCAGTGGAGAGGGGGACAGGGCCTACGAGCAGTACTTC	CASSGEGDRAYEQYF
TRBV20-1	TRBJ1-1	few	TRBD1	TGCAGTGCTACCCCAGGGGGCACTGAAGCTTTCTTT	CSATPGGTEAFF
TRBV10-3	TRBJ2-6	.	.	TGTGCCATCAGTGAGTCAAGGGGGACTGGGGCCAACGTCCTGACTTTC	CAISESRGTGANVLTF
TRBV25-1	TRBJ2-3	many	TRBD1	TGTGCCAGCAGTGCCCACAGGGGAGGCACAGATACGCAGTATTTT	CASSAHRGGTDTQYF
TRBV7-2	TRBJ2-2	many	TRBD1	TGTGCCAGCAGCAGTCGACAGGGGACCGGGGAGCTGTTTTTT	CASSSRQGTGELFF
TRBV5-6	TRBJ1-3	.	.	TGTGCCAGCAGCTTGGTCACGGTCTCTGGAAACACCATATATTTT	CASSLVTVSGNTIYF